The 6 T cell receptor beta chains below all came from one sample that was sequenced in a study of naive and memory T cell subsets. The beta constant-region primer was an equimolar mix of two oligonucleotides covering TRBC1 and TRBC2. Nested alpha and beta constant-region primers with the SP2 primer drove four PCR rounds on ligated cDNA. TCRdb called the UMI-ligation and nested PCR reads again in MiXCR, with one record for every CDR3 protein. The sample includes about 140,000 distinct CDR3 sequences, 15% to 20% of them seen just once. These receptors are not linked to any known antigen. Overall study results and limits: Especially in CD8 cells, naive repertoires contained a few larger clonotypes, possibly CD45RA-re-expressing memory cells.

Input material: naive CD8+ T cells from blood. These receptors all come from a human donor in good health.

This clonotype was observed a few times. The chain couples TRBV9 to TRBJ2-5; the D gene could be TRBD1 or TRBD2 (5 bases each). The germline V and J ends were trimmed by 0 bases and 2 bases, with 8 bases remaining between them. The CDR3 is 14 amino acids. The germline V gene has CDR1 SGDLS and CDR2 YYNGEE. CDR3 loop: CASSVAGAQETQYF. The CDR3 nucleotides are TGTGCCAGCAGCGTAGCCGGGGCACAAGAGACCCAGTACTTC.

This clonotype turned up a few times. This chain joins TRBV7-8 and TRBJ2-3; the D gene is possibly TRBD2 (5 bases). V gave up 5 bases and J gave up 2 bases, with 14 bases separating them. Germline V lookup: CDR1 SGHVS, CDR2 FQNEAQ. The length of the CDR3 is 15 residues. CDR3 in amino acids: CASSQREGITDTQYF. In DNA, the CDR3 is TGTGCCAGCAGCCAGAGAGAGGGAATCACAGATACGCAGTATTTT.

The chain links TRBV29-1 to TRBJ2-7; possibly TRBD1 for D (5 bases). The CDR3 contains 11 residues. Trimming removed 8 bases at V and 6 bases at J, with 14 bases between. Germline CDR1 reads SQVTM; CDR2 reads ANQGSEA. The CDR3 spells CSHWQGGEQYF. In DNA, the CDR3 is TGCAGCCACTGGCAGGGCGGCGAGCAGTACTTC.

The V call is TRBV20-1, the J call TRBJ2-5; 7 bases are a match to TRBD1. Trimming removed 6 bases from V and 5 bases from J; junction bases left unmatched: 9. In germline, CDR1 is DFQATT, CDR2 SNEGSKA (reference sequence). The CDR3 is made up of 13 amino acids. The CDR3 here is CSAKDRVGETQYF. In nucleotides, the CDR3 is TGCAGTGCGAAAGACAGGGTCGGGGAGACCCAGTACTTC.

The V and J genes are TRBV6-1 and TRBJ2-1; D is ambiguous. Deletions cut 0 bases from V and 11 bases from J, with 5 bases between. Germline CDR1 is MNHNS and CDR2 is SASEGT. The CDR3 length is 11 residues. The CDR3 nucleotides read TGTGCCAGCAGTGAAGCCGAAAAGCAGTTCTTC. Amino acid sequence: CASSEAEKQFF.

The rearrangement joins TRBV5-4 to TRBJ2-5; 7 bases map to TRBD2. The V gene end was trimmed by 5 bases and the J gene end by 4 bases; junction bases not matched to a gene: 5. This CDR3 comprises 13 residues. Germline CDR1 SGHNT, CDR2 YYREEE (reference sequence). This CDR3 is CASRSGNRETQYF. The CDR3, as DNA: TGTGCCAGCAGGAGCGGGAACCGAGAGACCCAGTACTTC.